The clone carrying this T cell receptor (beta chain) was counted only a few times. Its antigen remains unknown. Patients were excluded because of uncontrolled infection, other autoimmune disease, pregnancy or lactation. V lost 4 bases, J lost 7 bases, and 4 bases stayed unmatched. The CDR3 extends over 13 amino acids. Germline V gene sequence: CDR1 MDHEN, CDR2 SYDVKM. The sample comes from a study of T cells in Graves' hyperthyroidism and ophthalmopathy. Study information: Peripheral blood collection took place at initial diagnosis, before any treatment.

Study outcomes and limitations: Among clonotypes expanded in thyroid above 0.001, most were also found in blood.

The TCR beta CDR3 regions underwent amplification using RNA transcripts as the source. The HTBI set primed first-round TCR CDR3 RT-PCR. TCRdb processed the multiplex PCR reads anew with MiXCR; each CDR3 protein has one entry. The table lists approximately 600,000 distinct CDR3 sequences, roughly 14% of them singletons. Specimen: blood. V usage is TRBV28 and J usage is TRBJ1-2; TRBD1 matches 9 bases. The receptor was derived from a woman in her 40s with Graves' ophthalmopathy. In nucleotides, the CDR3 is TGTGCCAGCAGTTCCCAGACAGGGGGTGGCTACACCTTC. This gives the protein CASSSQTGGGYTF.